Presented here are 24 T cell receptor beta chains from one specimen sequenced in a study of T cell repertoires in cytomegalovirus infection. Their cognate antigens are unknown. TCRdb reanalysed the reads using MiXCR and keeps one entry per CDR3 protein. The sample lists fewer than 850,000 distinct CDR3 sequences, about 28% occurring once. The source material was cultured CD8+ T cells from PBMCs, sampled from culture after CMV antigen stimulation. The receptor source for this set is a human donor in good health (CMV status not recorded). Some clones in this sample may be carry-over from other donors' samples.

In this sample, this clonotype turned up a few times. This chain joins TRBV2 and TRBJ1-3; D perhaps matches TRBD1 (6 bases). Trimming pared 7 bases from V and 4 bases from J, leaving 23 bases between. CDR3 length: 17 amino acids. Germline loops: CDR1 SNHLY, CDR2 FYNNEI. This chain's CDR3 is CASTPGDKGYYGNTIYF. CDR3 in DNA: TGTGCCAGCACTCCTGGGGACAAAGGGTATTACGGAAACACCATATATTTT.

This clonotype was counted between two and nine times. V gene TRBV28 combines with J gene TRBJ2-7, with D possibly called TRBD1 or TRBD2 (5 bases each). V lost 3 bases and J 7 bases, leaving 16 bases between the germline ends. This CDR3 has 14 amino acids. Germline values: CDR1 MDHEN, CDR2 SYDVKM. DNA of the CDR3: TGTGCCAGCAGTTTCATTCTCGGGACCGGAGAGCAGTACGTC. The encoded protein is CASSFILGTGEQYV.

This clonotype was seen a handful of times. V is TRBV9 and J is TRBJ2-7; 8 bases fit TRBD1. V lost 2 bases, J lost 5 bases, and 9 bases stayed unmatched. The CDR3 loop spans 15 amino acids. Germline V gene sequence: CDR1 SGDLS, CDR2 YYNGEE. CDR3 sequence: CASSVTTGVAHEQYF. CDR3 in DNA: TGTGCCAGCAGCGTCACGACAGGGGTGGCCCACGAGCAGTACTTC.

This clonotype has only a few counts. A read error may explain this, as a much larger clone is one base away. This chain links TRBV7-2 with TRBJ1-1; D is ambiguous. Germline CDR1 SGHTA, CDR2 FQGNSA. The CDR3 is made up of 17 amino acids. The CDR3 coding sequence is TGTGTCAGCAGCGCGCGACACCTCGGAGGGTCGAACACTGAAGCTTTCTTT. Its translation: CVSSARHLGGSNTEAFF.

This clonotype was counted many times. The chain joins TRBV19 to TRBJ1-2; D uncertain. The CDR3 has 11 amino acids. Deletions cut 4 bases from V and 4 bases from J, with 4 bases between. Germline V gives CDR1 LNHDA, CDR2 SQIVND (reference sequence). The CDR3 DNA is TGTGCCAGTAGTACCTTCTATGGCTACACCTTC. It codes for CASSTFYGYTF.

On this clonotype: A read error may account for a junction end that differs from germline. This chain joins TRBV7-9 and TRBJ1-4; no reliable D call. This CDR3 is built from 13 residues. The germline CDR1 and CDR2 sequences are SEHNR and FQNEAQ (reference sequence). The CDR3 protein is CASSPGGSEKPFF. CDR3 nucleotides: TGTGCCAGCAGCCCCGGAGGAAGCGAAAAACCGTTTTTT.

This clonotype was seen at least ten times. The gene calls are TRBV27 and TRBJ1-1; no definite D call. The CDR3 is 13 residues long. Trimming removed 4 bases at V and 6 bases at J, with 12 bases between. Germline CDR1 MNHEY, CDR2 SMNVEV (reference sequence). The CDR3 reads CASSSADGAEAFF. Written as DNA, the CDR3 is TGTGCCAGCAGTTCCGCCGACGGGGCTGAAGCTTTCTTT.

The chain recombines TRBV6-5 with TRBJ2-7, with a weak D call TRBD2 (7 bases). From germline, CDR1 is MNHEY and CDR2 SVGAGI. The CDR3 spans 17 residues. V lost 1 base and J lost 3, with 19 bases in between. The CDR3 DNA sequence: TGTGCCAGCAGTTACTTTCGCCCGACGGGGGGCTTCTACGAGCAGTACTTC. This codes for CASSYFRPTGGFYEQYF.

This clonotype was observed a few times. The rearrangement uses TRBV7-9 and TRBJ2-2; D not certain. V dropped 5 bases and J dropped 0 bases, with 10 bases sitting between them. The CDR3 covers 15 residues. Germline CDR1 reads SEHNR; CDR2 reads FQNEAQ (reference sequence). The CDR3 DNA follows: TGTGCCAGCAGCCCCAGGCTATCGAACACCGGGGAGCTGTTTTTT. This encodes CASSPRLSNTGELFF.

The CDR3: CASSYLHRVPFYEQYV. CDR3 DNA sequence: TGTGCCAGCAGCTACTTACACAGGGTTCCCTTCTACGAGCAGTACGTC. This rearrangement joins TRBV6-6 to TRBJ2-7; TRBD1 is a possible D gene (6 bases). The CDR3 is 16 amino acids. The germline CDR1 and CDR2 sequences are MNHNY and SVGAGI (reference sequence).

This clonotype was seen many times. This chain's CDR3 is CASSPPKGLHTEAFF. The CDR3 DNA reads as TGTGCCAGCAGCCCCCCGAAGGGCTTGCACACTGAAGCTTTCTTT. The genes are TRBV28 and TRBJ1-1, with D hard to call. The germline gives CDR1 MDHEN, CDR2 SYDVKM. With 6 bases removed from V and 3 bases from J, the gap between germline ends came to 17 bases. This CDR3 comprises 15 residues.

The rearrangement joins TRBV20-1 to TRBJ2-7; D ambiguous. CDR3 length: 12 amino acids. V lost 1 base and J lost 2, with 6 bases in between. From germline, CDR1 is DFQATT and CDR2 SNEGSKA (reference sequence). CDR3 region: CSARGEAYEQYV. CDR3 DNA sequence: TGCAGTGCTAGAGGCGAGGCCTACGAGCAGTACGTC.

The chain uses TRBV20-1 and TRBJ2-3, with D perhaps matching TRBD1 (6 bases). CDR3 length: 15 residues. Trimming took 1 base from V and 4 from J, leaving 15 bases between them. Germline assignment: CDR1 DFQATT and CDR2 SNEGSKA (reference sequence). The CDR3 here is CSARVLAGVADTQYF. The DNA of the CDR3 is TGCAGTGCTAGAGTCTTGGCAGGGGTGGCAGATACGCAGTATTTT.

The chain links TRBV10-2 to TRBJ2-7; D is possibly TRBD2 (5 bases). Looked up from germline, CDR1 is WSHSY and CDR2 is SAAADI. Trimming took 7 bases from V and 6 from J, leaving 10 bases between them. The length of the CDR3 is 11 residues. For the CDR3, the DNA is TGCGCCAGCAATTTAGGGAGCGAGCAGTACTTC. Its translation: CASNLGSEQYF.

This clonotype was counted only a few times. The chain carries TRBV10-3 and TRBJ2-5; weak D call: TRBD2 (6 bases). The CDR3 totals 14 residues. Germline CDR1 reads ENHRY; CDR2 reads SYGVKD. V was cut by 6 bases and J by 4 bases, with 15 bases left in between. In nucleotides, the CDR3 is TGTGCCATCAGGGGAGACGGAGGGAGAGAGACCCAGTACTTC. This codes for CAIRGDGGRETQYF.

Ten or more counts support this clonotype. J is TRBJ2-2 and V is TRBV7-6; D ambiguous. Per germline, CDR1 SGHVS and CDR2 FNYEAQ. This CDR3 has 13 amino acids. The V end was cut by 5 bases, the J end by 4 bases, with 8 bases between. CDR3 DNA sequence: TGTGCCAGCAGCCCGGATTTCACCGGGGAGCTGTTTTTT. This codes for CASSPDFTGELFF.

In this sample, this clonotype turned up many times. The chain has TRBV7-3 and TRBJ1-1; D gene unclear. The V end lost 0 bases, the J end lost 5 bases, and 10 bases lay between the germline ends. CDR3 length: 14 amino acids. Looked up from germline, CDR1 is SGHTA and CDR2 is FQGTGA. This chain's CDR3 is CASSLTEGTTEAFF. Written as DNA, the CDR3 is TGTGCCAGCAGCTTAACGGAGGGAACTACTGAAGCTTTCTTT. The variable domain in full, completed from reference TRBV7-3 and TRBJ1-1, reads GAGVSQTPSNKVTEKGKYVELRCDPISGHTALYWYRQSLGQGPEFLIYFQGTGAADDSGLPNDRFFAVRPEGSVSTLKIQRTERGDSAVYLCASSLTEGTTEAFFGQGTRLTVV.

This clonotype was counted ten times or more. The chain has TRBV7-8 and TRBJ2-2, with TRBD2 as a possible D gene (6 bases). The CDR3 sequence is 17 residues long. The V and J ends lost 5 bases and 0 bases respectively, with 16 bases between them. The germline V gene has CDR1 SGHVS and CDR2 FQNEAQ. The CDR3 reads CASSVTPGLTNTGELFF. CDR3 DNA sequence: TGTGCCAGCAGCGTTACCCCGGGACTTACGAACACCGGGGAGCTGTTTTTT.

This clonotype was seen at least ten times. The rearrangement links TRBV25-1 to TRBJ2-7, with 13 nucleotides matching TRBD2. The V segment lost 5 bases and the J segment 3 bases; nucleotides outside the gene matches: 10. The CDR3 is 17 residues long. Germline CDR1 and CDR2: MGHDK and SYGVNS. CDR3: CASSPRTSGGRLYEQYF. The CDR3 nucleotides are TGTGCCAGCAGTCCCCGGACTAGCGGGGGACGTCTCTACGAGCAGTACTTC.

The V call is TRBV6-2 or TRBV6-3, the J call TRBJ2-4; D is possibly TRBD2 (6 bases). V was cut by 7 bases and J by 5 bases, with 12 bases left in between. Germline V gives CDR1 MNHEY, CDR2 SVGEGT. The CDR3 length is 13 residues. The CDR3 sequence: CASTSGEENIQYF. CDR3 DNA sequence: TGTGCCAGCACCTCCGGGGAGGAAAACATTCAGTACTTC.

The table lists this clonotype with many counts. The chain employs TRBV7-6 and TRBJ2-7; D is unresolved. The V end was cut by 2 bases, the J end by 0 bases, with 8 bases between. This CDR3 has 14 residues. CDR1 and CDR2 from the germline V gene are SGHVS and FNYEAQ. CDR3 DNA: TGTGCCAGCAGCTTAACCCCATCCTCCTACGAGCAGTACTTC. Its translation: CASSLTPSSYEQYF. Supplemented by reference TRBV7-6 and TRBJ2-7, the full variable domain reads GAGVSQSPRYKVTKRGQDVALRCDPISGHVSLYWYRQALGQGPEFLTYFNYEAQQDKSGLPNDRFSAERPEGSISTLTIQRTEQRDSAMYRCASSLTPSSYEQYFGPGTRLTVT.

This clonotype came up a few times. CDR3 nucleotide sequence: TGTGCTAGTGGTTTCTCACGGACGGGCGATGGCTACACCTTC. Its translation: CASGFSRTGDGYTF. V is TRBV12-5 and J is TRBJ1-2; D is undetermined. The CDR3 loop spans 14 amino acids. CDR1 LGHNT and CDR2 FRNRAP come from the germline V gene. V dropped 3 bases and J dropped 6 bases, with 14 bases sitting between them.

This clonotype was detected a few times. The chain employs TRBV27 and TRBJ2-2; D unclear. Trimming removed 6 bases at V and 1 base at J, with 9 bases between. Looked up from germline, CDR1 is MNHEY and CDR2 is SMNVEV (reference sequence). The CDR3 loop spans 14 amino acids. CDR3 amino acids: CASSTPGNTGELFF. In DNA form, the CDR3 reads TGTGCCAGCAGCACTCCAGGGAACACCGGGGAGCTGTTTTTT.

This chain links TRBV18 with TRBJ2-1, with 7 bases fitting TRBD2. The CDR3 has 18 amino acids. V lost 1 base and J lost 5; bases outside the gene matches: 14. Germline V gene data show CDR1 as KGHSH and CDR2 as LQKENI. CDR3 sequence: CASSPLLSMEAGNNEQFF. The CDR3 nucleotides read TGTGCCAGCTCACCACTCTTGTCGATGGAAGCGGGGAACAATGAGCAGTTCTTC. Filled out from reference TRBV18 and TRBJ2-1, the complete variable domain reads NAGVMQNPRHLVRRRGQEARLRCSPMKGHSHVYWYRQLPEEGLKFMVYLQKENIIDESGMPKERFSAEFPKEGPSILRIQQVVRGDSAAYFCASSPLLSMEAGNNEQFFGPGTRLTVL.